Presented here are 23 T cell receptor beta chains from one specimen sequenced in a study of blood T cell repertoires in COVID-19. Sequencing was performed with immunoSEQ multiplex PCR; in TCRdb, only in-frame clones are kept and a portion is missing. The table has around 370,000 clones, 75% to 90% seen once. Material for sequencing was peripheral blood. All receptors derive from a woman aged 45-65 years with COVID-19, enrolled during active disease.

In DNA form, the CDR3 reads TGTGCCAGCTCACCAGTCTTTACGAGGGATCGGACCTACGAGCAGTACTTC. Translating it yields CASSPVFTRDRTYEQYF. The rearrangement uses TRBV18 and TRBJ2-7; possible D gene TRBD2, 5 bases. The V gene lost 2 bases and the J gene lost 2 bases, with 19 bases spanning the gap. The germline V gene encodes CDR1 KGHSH and CDR2 LQKENI. The CDR3 runs 17 residues.

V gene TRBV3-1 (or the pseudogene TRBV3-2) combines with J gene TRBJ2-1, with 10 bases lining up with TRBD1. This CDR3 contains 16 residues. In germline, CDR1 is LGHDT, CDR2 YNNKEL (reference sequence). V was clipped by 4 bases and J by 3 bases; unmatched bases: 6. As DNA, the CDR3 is TGTGCCAGCAGCCCCCTGGGACAGGGGAACTACAATGAGCAGTTCTTC. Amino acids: CASSPLGQGNYNEQFF.

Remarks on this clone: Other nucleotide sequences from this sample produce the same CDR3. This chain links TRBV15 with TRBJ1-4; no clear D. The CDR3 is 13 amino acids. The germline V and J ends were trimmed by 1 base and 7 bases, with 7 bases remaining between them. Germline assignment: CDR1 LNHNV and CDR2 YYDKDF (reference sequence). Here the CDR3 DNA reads TGTGCCACCAGCAGAGTGCCGAGTGAAAAACTGTTTTTT. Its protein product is CATSRVPSEKLFF.

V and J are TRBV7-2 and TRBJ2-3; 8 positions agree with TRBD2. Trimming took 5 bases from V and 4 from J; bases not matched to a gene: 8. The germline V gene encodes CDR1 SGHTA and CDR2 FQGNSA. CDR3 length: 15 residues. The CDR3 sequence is CASSGDGRAPDTQYF. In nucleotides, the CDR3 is TGTGCCAGCAGCGGAGACGGGAGGGCCCCAGATACGCAGTATTTT.

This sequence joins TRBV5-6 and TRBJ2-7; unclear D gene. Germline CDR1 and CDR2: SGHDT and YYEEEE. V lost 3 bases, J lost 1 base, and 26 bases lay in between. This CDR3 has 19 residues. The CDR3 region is CASSSARGLIYVGSYEQYF. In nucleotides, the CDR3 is TGTGCCAGCAGCTCGGCACGCGGATTGATTTACGTCGGGTCCTACGAGCAGTACTTC.

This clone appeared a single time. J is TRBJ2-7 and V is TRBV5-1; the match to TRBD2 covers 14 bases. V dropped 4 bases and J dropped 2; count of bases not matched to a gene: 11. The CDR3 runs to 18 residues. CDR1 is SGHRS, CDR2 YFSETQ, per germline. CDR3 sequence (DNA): TGCGCCAGCAGCCCCGGGACTAGCGGGAGAAATAGTCCCTACGAGCAGTACTTC. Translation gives CASSPGTSGRNSPYEQYF.

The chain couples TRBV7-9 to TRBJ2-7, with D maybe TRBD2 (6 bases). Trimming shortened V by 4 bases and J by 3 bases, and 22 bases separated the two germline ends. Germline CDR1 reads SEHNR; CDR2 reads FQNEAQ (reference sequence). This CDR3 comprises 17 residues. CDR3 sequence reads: CASSSRGSRQQVYEQYF. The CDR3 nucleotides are TGTGCCAGCAGCTCGCGGGGAAGTCGACAGCAGGTCTACGAGCAGTACTTC.

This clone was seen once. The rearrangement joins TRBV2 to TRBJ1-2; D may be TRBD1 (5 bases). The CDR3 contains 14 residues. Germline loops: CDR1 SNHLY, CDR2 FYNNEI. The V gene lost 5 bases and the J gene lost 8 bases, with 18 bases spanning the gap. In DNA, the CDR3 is TGTGCCAGCAGTAAGGCAGGGTCGGCAGGCGGCTACACCTTC. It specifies CASSKAGSAGGYTF.

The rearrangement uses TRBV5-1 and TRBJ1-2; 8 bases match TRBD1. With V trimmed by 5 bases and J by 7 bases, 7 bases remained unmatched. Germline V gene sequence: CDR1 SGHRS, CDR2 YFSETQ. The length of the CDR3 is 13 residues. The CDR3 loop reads CASSQGQGGGYTF. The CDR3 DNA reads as TGCGCCAGCAGTCAAGGACAGGGAGGTGGCTACACCTTC.

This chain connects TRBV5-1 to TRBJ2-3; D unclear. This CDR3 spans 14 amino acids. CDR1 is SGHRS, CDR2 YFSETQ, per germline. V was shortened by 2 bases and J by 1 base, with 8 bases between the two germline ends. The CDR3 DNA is TGCGCCAGCAGCTTAGCAACCCGCACAGATACGCAGTATTTT. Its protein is CASSLATRTDTQYF.

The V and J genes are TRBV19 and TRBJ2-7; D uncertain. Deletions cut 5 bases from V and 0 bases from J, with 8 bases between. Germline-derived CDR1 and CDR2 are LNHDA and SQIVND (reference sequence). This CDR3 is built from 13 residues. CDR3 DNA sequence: TGTGCCAGTAGTTGGCGGAGCTCCTACGAGCAGTACTTC. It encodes CASSWRSSYEQYF.

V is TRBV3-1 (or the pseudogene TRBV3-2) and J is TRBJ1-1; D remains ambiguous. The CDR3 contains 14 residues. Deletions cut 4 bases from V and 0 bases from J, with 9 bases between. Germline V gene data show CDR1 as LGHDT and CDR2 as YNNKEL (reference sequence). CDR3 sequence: CASSLYSLNTEAFF. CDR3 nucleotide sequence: TGTGCCAGCAGCCTTTACAGCCTGAACACTGAAGCTTTCTTT.

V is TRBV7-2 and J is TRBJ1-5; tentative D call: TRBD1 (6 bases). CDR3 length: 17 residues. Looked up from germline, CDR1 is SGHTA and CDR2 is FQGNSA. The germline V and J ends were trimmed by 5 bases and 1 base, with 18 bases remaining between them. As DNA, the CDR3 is TGTGCCAGCAGCCTCGGACGGCAGGGGATCAGCAATCAGCCCCAGCATTTT. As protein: CASSLGRQGISNQPQHF.

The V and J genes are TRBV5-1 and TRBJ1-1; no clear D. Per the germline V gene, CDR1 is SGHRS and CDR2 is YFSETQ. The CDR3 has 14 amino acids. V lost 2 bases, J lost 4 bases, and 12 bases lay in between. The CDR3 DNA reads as TGCGCCAGCAGCTTTGAGGGCGCGGCCACTGAAGCTTTCTTT. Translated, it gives CASSFEGAATEAFF. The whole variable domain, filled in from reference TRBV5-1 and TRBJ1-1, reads KAGVTQTPRYLIKTRGQQVTLSCSPISGHRSVSWYQQTPGQGLQFLFEYFSETQRNKGNFPGRFSGRQFSNSRSEMNVSTLELGDSALYLCASSFEGAATEAFFGQGTRLTVV.

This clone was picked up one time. The CDR3 loop reads CASSYSEGRADTQYF. CDR3 coding DNA: TGTGCCAGCAGTTACTCGGAGGGGCGGGCAGATACGCAGTATTTT. This chain links TRBV6-5 with TRBJ2-3; D perhaps matches TRBD2 (6 bases). V dropped 0 bases and J dropped 4 bases, with 11 bases sitting between them. CDR1 is MNHEY, CDR2 SVGAGI, per germline. The CDR3 loop spans 15 amino acids.

CDR3 nucleotide sequence: TGTGCCTGGAGCCCGACAGGGGGTGAGCAGTTCTTC. This gives the protein CAWSPTGGEQFF. The V gene is TRBV30, the J gene TRBJ2-1; 9 bases agree with TRBD1. Per germline, CDR1 GTSNPN and CDR2 SVGIG (reference sequence). This CDR3 comprises 12 residues. The ends lost 3 bases at V and 9 bases at J; junction bases unmatched: 3.

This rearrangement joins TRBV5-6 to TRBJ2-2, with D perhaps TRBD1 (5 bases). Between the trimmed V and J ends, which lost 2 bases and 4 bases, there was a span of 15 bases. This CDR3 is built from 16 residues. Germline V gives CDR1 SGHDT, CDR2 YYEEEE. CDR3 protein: CASSFPAYTGTGELFF. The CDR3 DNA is TGTGCCAGCAGCTTCCCAGCCTACACAGGCACCGGGGAGCTGTTTTTT.

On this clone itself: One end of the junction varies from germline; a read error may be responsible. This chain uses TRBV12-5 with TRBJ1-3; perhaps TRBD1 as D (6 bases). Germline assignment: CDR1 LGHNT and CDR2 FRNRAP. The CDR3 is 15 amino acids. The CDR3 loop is CASGLSGRGGDTIYF. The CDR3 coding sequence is TGTGCTAGTGGTTTGAGTGGCAGGGGTGGAGACACCATATATTTT.

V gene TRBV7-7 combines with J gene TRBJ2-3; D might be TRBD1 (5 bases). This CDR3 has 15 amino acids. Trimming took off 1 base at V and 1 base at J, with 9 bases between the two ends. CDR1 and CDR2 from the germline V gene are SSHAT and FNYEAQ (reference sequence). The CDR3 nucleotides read TGTGCCAGCAGCTTAGGGACATCTCGCACAGATACGCAGTATTTT. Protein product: CASSLGTSRTDTQYF.

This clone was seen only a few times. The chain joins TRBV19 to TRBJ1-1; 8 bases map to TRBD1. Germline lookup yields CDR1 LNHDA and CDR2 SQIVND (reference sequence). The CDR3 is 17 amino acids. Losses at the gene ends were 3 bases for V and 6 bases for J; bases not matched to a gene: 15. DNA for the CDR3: TGTGCCAGTAGTATGGGGAACCTACAGGGGGATGGGGCTGAAGCTTTCTTT. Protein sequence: CASSMGNLQGDGAEAFF.

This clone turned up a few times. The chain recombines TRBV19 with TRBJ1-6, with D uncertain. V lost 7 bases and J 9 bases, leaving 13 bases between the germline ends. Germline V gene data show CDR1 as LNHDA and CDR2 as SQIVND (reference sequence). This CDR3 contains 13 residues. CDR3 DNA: TGTGCCAGTAAGAGGGAGGGAGTTTCACCCCTCCACTTT. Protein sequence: CASKREGVSPLHF.

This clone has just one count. CDR3 in DNA: TGTGCCAGCAGCGCGGGACACGGTATGAACACTGAAGCTTTCTTT. It translates to CASSAGHGMNTEAFF. This chain joins TRBV9 and TRBJ1-1; D is possibly TRBD1 (6 bases). Germline assignment: CDR1 SGDLS and CDR2 YYNGEE. Trimming left V 3 bases short and J 0 bases short, with 12 bases between. This CDR3 contains 15 residues.

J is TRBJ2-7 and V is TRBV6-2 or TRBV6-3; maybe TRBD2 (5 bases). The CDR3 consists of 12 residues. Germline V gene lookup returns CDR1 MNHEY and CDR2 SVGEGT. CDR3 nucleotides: TGTGCCAGCAGCGACCCACTAGGAAGGCTTTCTGTC. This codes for CASSDPLGRLSV.